This T cell receptor beta chain was documented in a study of radiation and T cells in renal cell carcinoma. Regarding the study as a whole: In blood, top tumor clones expanded by 2 weeks, shrinking by 4. No pretreatment tumor biopsies were available for baseline clonotypes.

Produced via immunoSEQ multiplex PCR; TCRdb's table is partial and in-frame only. The sample yields about 130,000 clones, roughly 80% seen once. With respect to this clone: Its antigen remains unidentified.

Looked up from germline, CDR1 is MNHEY and CDR2 is SMNVEV (reference sequence). The V gene lost 11 bases and the J gene lost 6 bases, with 11 bases spanning the gap. The CDR3 is 12 amino acids. Time point of the sample: baseline pretreatment blood. Treatment here: 15 Gy SBRT to primary tumor, nephrectomy 4 weeks later. Blood was sampled at baseline, 2 weeks and 4 weeks after SBRT. The tumor was a clear cell renal cell carcinoma. The rearrangement uses TRBV27 and TRBJ1-6; possibly TRBD1 for D (5 bases). The clonotype was recovered from a woman in her sixties or seventies with renal cell carcinoma. The sample was blood, taken from a patient whose treatment included radiotherapy and nephrectomy. The CDR3 region is CASRVGNSPLHF. The CDR3 bases are TGTGCCTCCAGGGTCGGTAATTCACCCCTCCACTTT.